This T cell receptor (beta chain) was recorded in a study of response to subunit inactivated influenza vaccine. General study findings and limits: There was a suggestion from the authors that each seasonal influenza vaccination recruits few new T cells.

Details on this clonotype: As yet, its antigen is unknown.

TCRdb independently ran MiXCR on the RT-PCR reads; one entry per CDR3 protein. The sample gives 860,000 or so distinct CDR3 sequences, 21% of which show up once; more than 8.5% is in the top ten. Sequenced material: PBMCs from blood, taken 4 to 6 days after vaccination. The sequence was collected from a man aged 45 to 65 who received an inactivated influenza vaccine.

The CDR3 loop is CATSNRDSSYNEQFF. CDR3 sequence (DNA): TGTGCCACCAGCAACAGGGACAGCTCCTACAATGAGCAGTTCTTC. This chain links TRBV24-1 with TRBJ2-1; 7 bases are shared with TRBD1. Germline CDR1 and CDR2: KGHDR and SFDVKD. J was trimmed by 0 bases and V by 7 bases; bases with no gene match: 5. The CDR3 length is 15 residues.